The clone carrying this T cell receptor beta chain was seen only a few times. This specimen comes from a study of T cells in Graves' hyperthyroidism and ophthalmopathy. RNA transcripts yielded amplified TCR beta CDR3 regions. During a first-round RT-PCR of the TCR CDR3, the HTBI primer set was used. One entry per CDR3 protein, called by TCRdb with MiXCR from the multiplex PCR reads. The table lists about 290,000 distinct CDR3 sequences, roughly 13% of them singletons. The CDR3 has 18 residues. Looked up from germline, CDR1 is MDHEN and CDR2 is SYDVKM. V was shortened by 6 bases and J by 0 bases, with 21 bases between the two germline ends.

The sequence was collected from a woman in her thirties or forties with Graves' hyperthyroidism. The gene calls are TRBV28 and TRBJ1-3; D gene ambiguous. Sequences were obtained from blood. The CDR3 loop reads CASSPSSGADLSGNTIYF. The CDR3 bases are TGTGCCAGCAGCCCATCTTCAGGAGCCGACCTCTCTGGAAACACCATATATTTT.